This T cell receptor beta chain stems from a study of T cell changes during pregnancy in multiple sclerosis. Sequencing was performed with immunoSEQ multiplex PCR; in TCRdb, only in-frame clones are kept and a portion is missing. The sample yields 85,000 to 100,000 clones, 92% seen once. The sample consisted of peripheral blood, taken in the first trimester of pregnancy. This clonotype originated in a female donor with multiple sclerosis, enrolled in a pregnancy study.

CDR3 amino acids: CAWSPGGWTEAFF. The CDR3 bases are TGTGCCTGGAGCCCAGGGGGTTGGACTGAAGCTTTCTTT. The gene calls are TRBV30 and TRBJ1-1; 7 nucleotides line up with TRBD1. Germline assignment: CDR1 GTSNPN and CDR2 SVGIG (reference sequence). This CDR3 has 13 residues. V was pared by 3 bases and J by 5 bases, with 6 bases of the junction left unmatched.